This entry lists 12 T cell receptor beta chains sequenced from one sample in a study of control samples from healthy donors and cancer patients. Clones were sequenced by immunoSEQ multiplex PCR, and TCRdb holds only the in-frame ones, with some missing. The data show more than 95,000 clones, around four fifths seen once. Sequencing was done on a sample of blood. The receptors stem from a woman in her forties or fifties in good health.

The DNA for the CDR3 is TGTGCCATCGGGATTGATCAGCCCCAGCATTTT. Amino acid sequence: CAIGIDQPQHF. The chain joins TRBV2 to TRBJ1-5; D ambiguous. CDR3 length: 11 amino acids. V lost 10 bases to trimming and J lost 5 bases, with 9 bases between them. CDR1 and CDR2 from the germline V gene are SNHLY and FYNNEI. Together with reference TRBV2 and TRBJ1-5, the CDR3 gives the full variable domain: EPEVTQTPSHQVTQMGQEVILRCVPISNHLYFYWYRQILGQKVEFLVSFYNNEISEKSEIFDDQFSVERPDGSNFTLKIRSTKLEDSAMYFCAIGIDQPQHFGDGTRLSIL.

CDR3 loop: CASSLDGSSYEQYF. DNA of the CDR3: TGTGCCAGCAGCTTAGACGGCAGCTCCTACGAGCAGTACTTC. The chain employs TRBV7-9 and TRBJ2-7; D remains unclear. Trimming pared 1 base from V and 0 bases from J, leaving 7 bases between. The CDR3 totals 14 residues. Germline assignment: CDR1 SEHNR and CDR2 FQNEAQ (reference sequence).

This clone was detected only a few times. This chain links TRBV14 with TRBJ1-2; TRBD1 is a possible D gene (6 bases). CDR3 length: 15 amino acids. V gave up 5 bases and J gave up 4 bases, with 17 bases separating them. Germline V CDR1 and CDR2: SGHDN, FVKESK. CDR3 coding DNA: TGTGCCAGCAGCGGCCGGACAGAAGCCCTCTATGGCTACACCTTC. The encoded protein is CASSGRTEALYGYTF.

The chain uses TRBV5-1 and TRBJ1-4; TRBD1 might be the D (6 bases). Deletions cut 4 bases from V and 8 bases from J, with 15 bases between. The CDR3 has 14 amino acids. Germline CDR1 and CDR2: SGHRS and YFSETQ. For the CDR3, the DNA is TGCGCCAGCAGCATGGGGGGGACACGCGAAAAACTGTTTTTT. It translates to CASSMGGTREKLFF.

The chain employs TRBV28 and TRBJ1-6, with D uncertain. The CDR3 contains 15 residues. V shed 3 bases and J shed 9 bases, with 15 bases lying between them. From germline, CDR1 is MDHEN and CDR2 SYDVKM. The CDR3 DNA is TGTGCCAGCAGTTTGTCAGAAGTTACCGGTTCACCCCTCCACTTT. It translates to CASSLSEVTGSPLHF.

The chain employs TRBV5-4 and TRBJ1-6, with unresolved D. The V gene's germline CDR1 is SGHNT and CDR2 YYREEE (reference sequence). Trimming took off 0 bases at V and 8 bases at J, with 9 bases between the two ends. CDR3 size: 14 residues. CDR3 sequence reads: CASSLDRGYSPLHF. The CDR3 nucleotides read TGTGCCAGCAGCTTGGATCGGGGTTATTCACCCCTCCACTTT.

Here the CDR3 DNA reads TGCAGCGCCTTAAGTGGTCCCAATCAGCCCCAGCATTTT. The encoded protein is CSALSGPNQPQHF. V gene TRBV29-1 combines with J gene TRBJ1-5; D not resolved. Trimming took off 7 bases at V and 3 bases at J, with 13 bases between the two ends. The CDR3 consists of 13 residues. Per germline, CDR1 SQVTM and CDR2 ANQGSEA. The entire variable domain, with the rest obtained from reference TRBV29-1 and TRBJ1-5, is as follows: SAVISQKPSRDICQRGTSLTIQCQVDSQVTMMFWYRQQPGQSLTLIATANQGSEATYESGFVIDKFPISRPNLTFSTLTVSNMSPEDSSIYLCSALSGPNQPQHFGDGTRLSIL.

V and J are TRBV10-1 and TRBJ1-1, with 7 bases lining up with TRBD1. Germline CDR1 reads WNHNN; CDR2 reads SYGVQD (reference sequence). Trimming at V came to 6 bases and at J to 1 base, leaving 11 bases not matched to a gene. There are 16 residues in the CDR3. CDR3 residues: CASRGEGAFTNTEAFF. In nucleotides, the CDR3 is TGCGCCAGCAGGGGGGAGGGGGCATTCACGAACACTGAAGCTTTCTTT.

This chain uses TRBV29-1 with TRBJ2-3; TRBD1 might be the D (5 bases). The CDR3 loop spans 13 amino acids. Trimming pared 7 bases from V and 1 base from J, leaving 12 bases between. The germline CDR1 and CDR2 sequences are SQVTM and ANQGSEA. This CDR3 is CSAAPTGTDTQYF. The CDR3 coding sequence is TGCAGCGCCGCCCCGACAGGCACAGATACGCAGTATTTT.

The chain carries TRBV19 and TRBJ1-2; maybe TRBD1 (6 bases). CDR1 is LNHDA and CDR2 is SQIVND in the germline V gene (reference sequence). The CDR3 length is 14 residues. Trimming cost V 6 bases and J 2 bases, with 13 bases left between them. In DNA form, the CDR3 reads TGTGCCAGTAGCCGGGACACGAAAAACTATGGCTACACCTTC. This translates into CASSRDTKNYGYTF.

This chain uses TRBV29-1 with TRBJ2-1; tentatively, D is TRBD1 (6 bases). CDR1 is SQVTM and CDR2 is ANQGSEA in the germline V gene. V was shortened by 7 bases and J by 10 bases, with 17 bases between the two germline ends. CDR3 length: 12 amino acids. Here the CDR3 reads CSGGSTDREQFF. The CDR3, as DNA: TGCAGCGGAGGCAGTACAGACAGGGAGCAGTTCTTC.

The CDR3 sequence: CAISEAGGDEKLFF. DNA for the CDR3: TGTGCCATCAGTGAGGCAGGGGGCGATGAAAAACTGTTTTTT. V gene TRBV10-3 combines with J gene TRBJ1-4; TRBD1 matches 8 bases. This CDR3 has 14 amino acids. Germline CDR1 and CDR2: ENHRY and SYGVKD. V trimming: 2 bases; J trimming: 6 bases; junction bases outside the gene matches: 2.